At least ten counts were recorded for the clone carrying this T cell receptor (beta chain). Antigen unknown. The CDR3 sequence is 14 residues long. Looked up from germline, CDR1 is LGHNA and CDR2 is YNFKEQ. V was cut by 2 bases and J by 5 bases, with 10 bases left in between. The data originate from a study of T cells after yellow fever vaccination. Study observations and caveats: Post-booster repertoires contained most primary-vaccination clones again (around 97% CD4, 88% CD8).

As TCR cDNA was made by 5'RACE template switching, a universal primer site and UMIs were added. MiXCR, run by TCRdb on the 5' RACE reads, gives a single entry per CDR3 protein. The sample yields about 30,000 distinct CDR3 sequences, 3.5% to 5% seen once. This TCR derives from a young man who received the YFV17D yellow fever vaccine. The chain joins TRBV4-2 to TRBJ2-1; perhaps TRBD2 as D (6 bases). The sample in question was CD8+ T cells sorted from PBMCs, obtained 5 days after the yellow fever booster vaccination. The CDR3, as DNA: TGTGCCAGCAGCCAAACAACTAGCCACAATGAGCAGTTCTTC. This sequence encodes CASSQTTSHNEQFF.